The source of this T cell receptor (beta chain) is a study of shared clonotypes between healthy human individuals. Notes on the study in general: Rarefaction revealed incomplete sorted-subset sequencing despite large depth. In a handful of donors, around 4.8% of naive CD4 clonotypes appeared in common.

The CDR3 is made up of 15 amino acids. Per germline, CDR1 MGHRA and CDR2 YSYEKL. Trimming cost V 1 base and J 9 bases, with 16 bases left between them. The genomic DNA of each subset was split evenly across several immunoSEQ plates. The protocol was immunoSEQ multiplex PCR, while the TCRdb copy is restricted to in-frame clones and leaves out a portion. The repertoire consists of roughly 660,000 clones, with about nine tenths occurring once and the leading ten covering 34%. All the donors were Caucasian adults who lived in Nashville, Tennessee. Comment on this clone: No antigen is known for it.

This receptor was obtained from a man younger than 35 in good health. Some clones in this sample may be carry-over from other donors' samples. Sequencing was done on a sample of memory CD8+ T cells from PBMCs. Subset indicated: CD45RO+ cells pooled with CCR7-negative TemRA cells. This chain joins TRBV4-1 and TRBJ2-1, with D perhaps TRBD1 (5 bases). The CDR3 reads CASSQVGPWSGEQFF. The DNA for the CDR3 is TGCGCCAGCAGCCAAGTGGGGCCCTGGTCTGGTGAGCAGTTCTTC.